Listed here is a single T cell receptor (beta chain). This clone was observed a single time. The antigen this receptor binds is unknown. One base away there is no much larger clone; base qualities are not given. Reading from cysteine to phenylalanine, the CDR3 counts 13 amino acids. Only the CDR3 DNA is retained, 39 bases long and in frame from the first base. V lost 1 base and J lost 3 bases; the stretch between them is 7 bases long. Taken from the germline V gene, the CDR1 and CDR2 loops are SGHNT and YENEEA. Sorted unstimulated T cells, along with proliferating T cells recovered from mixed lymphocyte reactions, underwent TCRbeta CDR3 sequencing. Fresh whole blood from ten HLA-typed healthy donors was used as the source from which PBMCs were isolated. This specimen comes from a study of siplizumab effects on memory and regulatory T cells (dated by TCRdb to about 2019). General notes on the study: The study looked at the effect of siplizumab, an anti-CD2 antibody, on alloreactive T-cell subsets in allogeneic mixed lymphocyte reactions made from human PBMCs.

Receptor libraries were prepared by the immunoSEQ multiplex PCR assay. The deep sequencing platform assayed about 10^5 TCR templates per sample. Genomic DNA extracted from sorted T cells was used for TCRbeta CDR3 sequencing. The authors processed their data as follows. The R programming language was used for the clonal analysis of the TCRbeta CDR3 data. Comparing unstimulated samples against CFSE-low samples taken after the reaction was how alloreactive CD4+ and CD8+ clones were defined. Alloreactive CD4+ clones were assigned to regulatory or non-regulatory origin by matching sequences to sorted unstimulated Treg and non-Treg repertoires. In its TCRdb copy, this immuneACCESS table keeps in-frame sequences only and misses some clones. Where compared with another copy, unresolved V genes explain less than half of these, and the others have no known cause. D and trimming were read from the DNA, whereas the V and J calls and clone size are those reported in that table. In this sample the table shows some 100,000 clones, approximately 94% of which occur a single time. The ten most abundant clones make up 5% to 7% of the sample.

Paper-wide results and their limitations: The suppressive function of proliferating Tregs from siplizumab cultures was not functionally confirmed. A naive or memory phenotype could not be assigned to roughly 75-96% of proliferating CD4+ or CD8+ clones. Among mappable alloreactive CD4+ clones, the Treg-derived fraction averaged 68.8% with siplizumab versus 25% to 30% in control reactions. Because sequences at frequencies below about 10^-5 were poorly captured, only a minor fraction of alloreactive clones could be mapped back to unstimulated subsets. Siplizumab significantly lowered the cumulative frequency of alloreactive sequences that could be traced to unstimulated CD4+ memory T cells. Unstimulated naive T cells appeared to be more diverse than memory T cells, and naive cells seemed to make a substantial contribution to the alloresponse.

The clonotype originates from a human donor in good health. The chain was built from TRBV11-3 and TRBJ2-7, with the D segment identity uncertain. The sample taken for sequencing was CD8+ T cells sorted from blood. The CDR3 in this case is CASSLGASYEQYF. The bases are TGTGCCAGCAGCTTAGGGGCCAGCTACGAGCAGTACTTC. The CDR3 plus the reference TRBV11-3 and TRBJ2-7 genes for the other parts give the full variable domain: EAGVVQSPRYKIIEKKQPVAFWCNPISGHNTLYWYLQNLGQGPELLIRYENEEAVDDSQLPKDRFSAERLKGVDSTLKIQPAELGDSAVYLCASSLGASYEQYFGPGTRLTVT.